The sequence of this T cell receptor (beta chain) was determined in a study of T cell responses to AZD1222 COVID-19 vaccine. Germline V gene data show CDR1 as SGDLS and CDR2 as YYNGEE. CDR3 length: 13 residues. V gave up 7 bases and J gave up 1 base, with 11 bases separating them. Overall study results and limits: Among those given AZD1222, only 6 or 7 were seropositive at baseline. Close to half of spike-specific TCRs reportedly recognize unmutated variant regions. White British ancestry dominated among donors, who included more females, and clonal diversity was possibly underestimated.

Regarding this clone: Its antigen is unidentified.

Sequenced by immunoSEQ multiplex PCR; TCRdb stores in-frame clones only, minus some. The data contain some 100,000 clones, roughly 90% of them singletons. The rearrangement joins TRBV9 to TRBJ1-1, with unresolved D. The sequenced sample was peripheral blood, obtained on day 0 of AZD1222 vaccination. The TCR originated in an adult in good health. DNA for the CDR3: TGTGCCAGCGGCCGGTCGGGGAACACTGAAGCTTTCTTT. Protein: CASGRSGNTEAFF.